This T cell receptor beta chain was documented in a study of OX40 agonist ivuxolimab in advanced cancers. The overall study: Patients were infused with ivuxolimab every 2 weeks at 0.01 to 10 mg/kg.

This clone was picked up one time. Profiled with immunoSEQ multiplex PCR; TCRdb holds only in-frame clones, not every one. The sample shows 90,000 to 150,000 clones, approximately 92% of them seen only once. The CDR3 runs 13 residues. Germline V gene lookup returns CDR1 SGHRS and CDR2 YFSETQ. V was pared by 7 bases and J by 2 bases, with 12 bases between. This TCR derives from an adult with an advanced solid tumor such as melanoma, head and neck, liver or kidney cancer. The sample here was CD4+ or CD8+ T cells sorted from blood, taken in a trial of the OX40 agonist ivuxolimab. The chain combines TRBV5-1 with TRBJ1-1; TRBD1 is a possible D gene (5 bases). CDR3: CASGTSLNTEAFF. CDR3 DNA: TGCGCCAGCGGGACCTCACTTAACACTGAAGCTTTCTTT. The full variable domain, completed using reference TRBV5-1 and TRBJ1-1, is KAGVTQTPRYLIKTRGQQVTLSCSPISGHRSVSWYQQTPGQGLQFLFEYFSETQRNKGNFPGRFSGRQFSNSRSEMNVSTLELGDSALYLCASGTSLNTEAFFGQGTRLTVV.